This record covers a single T cell receptor beta chain. The data are from a study of blood T cell repertoires in COVID-19. Study information: PBMCs, B-cell-depleted T cells, or T cells provided the cDNA or gDNA that made up the material.

V dropped 0 bases and J dropped 5; count of bases not matched to a gene: 3. The CDR3 has 15 residues. CDR1 and CDR2 from the germline V gene are SGHTA and FQGNSA. The method was immunoSEQ multiplex PCR; TCRdb's version includes in-frame clones alone and lacks a portion of them. The sample lists nearly 80,000 clones, around 88% occurring once. This rearrangement joins TRBV7-2 to TRBJ2-7; the match to TRBD2 covers 11 bases. Material for sequencing was peripheral blood. The receptor was isolated from a woman aged 80 or over with active or convalescent COVID-19. Here the CDR3 reads CASSLASGRADEQYF. The CDR3 nucleotides are TGTGCCAGCAGCTTAGCTAGCGGGAGGGCTGACGAGCAGTACTTC.